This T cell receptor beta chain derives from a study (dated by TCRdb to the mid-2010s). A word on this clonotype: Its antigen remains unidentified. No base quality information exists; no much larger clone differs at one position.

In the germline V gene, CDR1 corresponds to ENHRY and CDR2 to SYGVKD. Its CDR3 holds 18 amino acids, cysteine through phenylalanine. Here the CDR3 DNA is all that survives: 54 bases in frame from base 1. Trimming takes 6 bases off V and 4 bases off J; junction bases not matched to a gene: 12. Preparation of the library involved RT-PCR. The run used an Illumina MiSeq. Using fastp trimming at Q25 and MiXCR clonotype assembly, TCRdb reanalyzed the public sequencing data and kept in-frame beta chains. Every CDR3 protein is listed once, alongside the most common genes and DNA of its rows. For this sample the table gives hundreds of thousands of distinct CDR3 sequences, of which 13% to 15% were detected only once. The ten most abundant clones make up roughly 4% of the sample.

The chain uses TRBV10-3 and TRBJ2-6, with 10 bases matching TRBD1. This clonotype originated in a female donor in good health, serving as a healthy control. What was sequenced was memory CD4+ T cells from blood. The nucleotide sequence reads TGTGCCATCAGGCCCGCCGGGACAGGGGAGTCCGGGGCCAACGTCCTGACTTTC. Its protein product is CAIRPAGTGESGANVLTF.